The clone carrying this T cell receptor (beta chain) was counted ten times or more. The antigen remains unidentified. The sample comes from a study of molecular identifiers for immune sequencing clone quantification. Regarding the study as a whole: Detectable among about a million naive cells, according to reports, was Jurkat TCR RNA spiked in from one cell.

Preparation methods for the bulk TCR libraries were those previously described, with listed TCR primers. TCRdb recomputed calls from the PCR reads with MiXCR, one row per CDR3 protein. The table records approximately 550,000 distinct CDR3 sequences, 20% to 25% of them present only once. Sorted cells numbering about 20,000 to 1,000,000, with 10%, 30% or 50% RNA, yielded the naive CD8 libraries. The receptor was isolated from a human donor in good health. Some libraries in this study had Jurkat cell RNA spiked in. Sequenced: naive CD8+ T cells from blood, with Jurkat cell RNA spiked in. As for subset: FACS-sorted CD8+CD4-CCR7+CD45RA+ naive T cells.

The CDR3 DNA reads TGTGCCAGCGGGACAAATACGCAGTATTTT. Translation gives CASGTNTQYF. The rearrangement links TRBV2 to TRBJ2-3; perhaps TRBD1 as D (6 bases). Germline CDR1 SNHLY, CDR2 FYNNEI. Between the trimmed V and J ends, which lost 8 bases and 7 bases, there was a span of 7 bases. The CDR3 runs to 10 residues.